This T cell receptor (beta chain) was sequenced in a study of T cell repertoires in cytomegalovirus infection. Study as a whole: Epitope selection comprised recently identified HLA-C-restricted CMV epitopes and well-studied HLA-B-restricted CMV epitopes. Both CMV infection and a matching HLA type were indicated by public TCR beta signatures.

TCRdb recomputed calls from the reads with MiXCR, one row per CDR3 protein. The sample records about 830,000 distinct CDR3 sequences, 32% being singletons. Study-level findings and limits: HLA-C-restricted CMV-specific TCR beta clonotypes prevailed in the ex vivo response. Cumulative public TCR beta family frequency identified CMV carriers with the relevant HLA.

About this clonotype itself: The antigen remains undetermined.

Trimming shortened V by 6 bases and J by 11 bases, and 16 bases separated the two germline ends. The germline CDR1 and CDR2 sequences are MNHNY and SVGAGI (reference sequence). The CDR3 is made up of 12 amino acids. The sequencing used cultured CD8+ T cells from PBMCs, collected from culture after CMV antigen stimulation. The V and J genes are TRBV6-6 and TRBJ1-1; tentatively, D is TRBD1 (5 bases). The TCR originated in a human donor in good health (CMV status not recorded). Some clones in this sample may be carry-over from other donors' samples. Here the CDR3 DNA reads TGTGCCAGCAGAGGGACCTCTCAACTGGCTTTCTTT. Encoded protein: CASRGTSQLAFF.